Included here is one T cell receptor (beta chain) sequence, with context. The antigen remains undetermined. The assay was immunoSEQ multiplex PCR, and TCRdb's table has in-frame clones only and misses some. Here the sample spans 68,000 or so clones, roughly 80% being singletons. The source of the sample is a study of T cell clones after liver transplantation. Study-wide points: A larger donor-reactive than third-party decline suggested partial antigen-specific deletion. Circulating graft-donor-reactive CD4 TCRbeta sequences fell significantly post-transplant in most of the 8 subjects.

The CDR3 has 20 residues. CDR1 is KGHSH, CDR2 LQKENI, per germline. The J segment lost 4 bases and the V segment lost 4 bases, leaving 22 bases of the junction unmatched. The material sequenced was CD4+ T cells from blood, taken before liver transplant. The chain recombines TRBV18 with TRBJ2-7; 10 nucleotides line up with TRBD1. The clonotype comes from a human donor who received a liver transplant. CDR3 DNA sequence: TGTGCCAGCTCACTTCCTCTAACCGGGACAGGGGAGGCGCCGTTGTACGAGCAGTACTTC. As protein: CASSLPLTGTGEAPLYEQYF.